This TCR beta chain comes out of a study of regulatory T cells in long-lasting Graves disease. HTBI primers from iRepertoire and Arm-PCR of CDR3 regions yielded the TCR beta libraries. TCRdb processed the multiplex PCR reads anew with MiXCR; each CDR3 protein has one entry. The data contain 400,000 to 450,000 distinct CDR3 sequences, 20% to 30% of them singletons. The table lists this clonotype with a few counts. Time point described: persistent/refractory GD, antithyroid drugs over 5 years with positive TRAb. RNA extracted from PBMCs served as the sequencing template. Material: peripheral blood mononuclear cells (PBMCs), obtained when the disease was refractory, from a patient treated with antithyroid drugs. The TCR comes from a female donor with Graves disease.

The DNA of the CDR3 is TGTGCCAGCAGCCGCCATCGGACTAGCGGGAGGGCGGGGGAGACCCAGTACTTC. This sequence encodes CASSRHRTSGRAGETQYF. This sequence joins TRBV7-9 and TRBJ2-5, with 15 bases that match TRBD2. In germline, CDR1 is SEHNR, CDR2 FQNEAQ (reference sequence). After removal of 5 bases from V and 5 bases from J, the junction contained 12 bases not matched to a gene. The CDR3 runs to 18 residues.